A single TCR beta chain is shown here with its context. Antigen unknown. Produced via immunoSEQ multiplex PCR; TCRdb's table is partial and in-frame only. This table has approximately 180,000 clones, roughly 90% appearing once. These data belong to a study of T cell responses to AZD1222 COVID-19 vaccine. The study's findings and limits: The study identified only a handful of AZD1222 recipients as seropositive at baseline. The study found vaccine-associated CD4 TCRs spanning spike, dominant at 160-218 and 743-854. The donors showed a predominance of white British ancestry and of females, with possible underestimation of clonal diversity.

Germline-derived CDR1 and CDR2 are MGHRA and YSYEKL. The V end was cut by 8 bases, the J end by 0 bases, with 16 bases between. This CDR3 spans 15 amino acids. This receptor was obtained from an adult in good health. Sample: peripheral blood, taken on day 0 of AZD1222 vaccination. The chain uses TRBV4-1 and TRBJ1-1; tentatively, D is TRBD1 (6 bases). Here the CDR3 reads CASRGPGVMNTEAFF. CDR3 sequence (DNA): TGCGCCAGCCGCGGTCCAGGGGTCATGAACACTGAAGCTTTCTTT.